One and the same sample provided the 4 T cell receptor beta chains below, sequenced in a study of CXCR3-negative and CXCR3-positive naive CD8 T cells. Study-wide results and limits: CXCR3-positive naive cells carried more hydrophobic TRB CDR3s than CXCR3-negative ones.

UMI-labeled 5' RACE yielded the TRB cDNA libraries. TCRdb processed the 5' RACE reads again and assigns one entry to each CDR3 protein, with no DNA. Found here are about 7,000 distinct CDR3 sequences; the top ten clones hold under 2.5%. These receptors have no known antigen. Sequencing was carried out using naive CXCR3+ CD8+ T cells from blood. Sample subset: CD45RO-CCR7+CD27+CD95- naive CD8+ T cells expressing CXCR3 (TNR3+). The receptors were sampled from a human donor in good health. Some clones in this sample may be carry-over from other donors' samples.

J is TRBJ1-2 and V is TRBV29-1. In germline, CDR1 is SQVTM, CDR2 ANQGSEA. The CDR3 is 12 residues long. CDR3 in amino acids: CSVLLRDYGYTF.

This clonotype shows up as medium-sized (0.01 to 0.1%) by frequency. The rearrangement links TRBV28 to TRBJ1-3; TCRdb outputs TRBD1, but without DNA this stays unchecked. From germline, CDR1 is MDHEN and CDR2 SYDVKM. CDR3 length equals 14 residues. CDR3 sequence reads: CASSLRGSGNTIYF.

This clonotype shows up as medium-sized (0.01 to 0.1%) by frequency. The CDR3 loop is CASSQAVGPRGYTF. The V and J genes are TRBV4-1 and TRBJ1-2. The CDR3 extends over 14 amino acids. Germline CDR1 and CDR2: MGHRA and YSYEKL.

This clonotype shows up as medium-sized by frequency. The J gene is TRBJ2-1, the V gene TRBV14; there is no DNA to check the TCRdb D call of TRBD2. Germline loops: CDR1 SGHDN, CDR2 FVKESK. The CDR3 runs to 16 residues. CDR3 residues: CASSPWVQREYNEQFF.